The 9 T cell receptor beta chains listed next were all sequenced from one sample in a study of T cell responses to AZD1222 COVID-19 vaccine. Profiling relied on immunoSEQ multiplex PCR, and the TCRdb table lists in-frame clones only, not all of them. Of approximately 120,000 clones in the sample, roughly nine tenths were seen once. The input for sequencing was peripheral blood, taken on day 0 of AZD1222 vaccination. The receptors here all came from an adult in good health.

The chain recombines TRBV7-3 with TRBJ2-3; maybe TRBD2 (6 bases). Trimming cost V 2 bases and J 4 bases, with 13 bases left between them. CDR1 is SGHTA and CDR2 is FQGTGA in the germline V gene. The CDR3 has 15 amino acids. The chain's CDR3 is CASSLGEAVADTQYF. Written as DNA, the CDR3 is TGTGCCAGCAGCTTAGGGGAGGCAGTCGCAGATACGCAGTATTTT.

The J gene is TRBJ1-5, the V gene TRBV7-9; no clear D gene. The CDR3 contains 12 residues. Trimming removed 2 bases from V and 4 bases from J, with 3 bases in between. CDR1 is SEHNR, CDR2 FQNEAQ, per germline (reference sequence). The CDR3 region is CASSLSNQPQHF. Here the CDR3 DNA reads TGTGCCAGCAGCTTATCGAATCAGCCCCAGCATTTT.

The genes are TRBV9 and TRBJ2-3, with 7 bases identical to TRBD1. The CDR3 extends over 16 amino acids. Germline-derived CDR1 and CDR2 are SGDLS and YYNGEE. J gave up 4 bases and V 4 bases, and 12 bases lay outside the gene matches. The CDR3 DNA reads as TGTGCCAGCAGCTTTACAGGGGTCCCGTTTCCAGATACGCAGTATTTT. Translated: CASSFTGVPFPDTQYF.

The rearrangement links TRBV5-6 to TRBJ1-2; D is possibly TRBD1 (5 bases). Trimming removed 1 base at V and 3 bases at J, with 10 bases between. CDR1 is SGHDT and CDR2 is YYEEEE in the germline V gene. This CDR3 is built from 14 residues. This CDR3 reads CASSLKGRHYGYTF. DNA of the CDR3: TGTGCCAGCAGCTTGAAGGGGAGGCACTATGGCTACACCTTC.

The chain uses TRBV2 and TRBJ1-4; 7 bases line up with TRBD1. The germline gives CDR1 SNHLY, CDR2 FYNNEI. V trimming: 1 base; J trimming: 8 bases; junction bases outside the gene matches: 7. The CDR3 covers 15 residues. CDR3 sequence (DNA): TGTGCCAGCAGTGAAGGACAGGGAGGCTACGAAAAACTGTTTTTT. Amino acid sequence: CASSEGQGGYEKLFF.

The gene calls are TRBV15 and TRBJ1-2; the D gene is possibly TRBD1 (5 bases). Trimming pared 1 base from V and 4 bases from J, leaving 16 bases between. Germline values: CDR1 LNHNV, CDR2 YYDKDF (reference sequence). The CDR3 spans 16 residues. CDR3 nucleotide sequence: TGTGCCACCAGCAGAGGAGGCGCCCCGGGGGGCTATGGCTACACCTTC. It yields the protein CATSRGGAPGGYGYTF.

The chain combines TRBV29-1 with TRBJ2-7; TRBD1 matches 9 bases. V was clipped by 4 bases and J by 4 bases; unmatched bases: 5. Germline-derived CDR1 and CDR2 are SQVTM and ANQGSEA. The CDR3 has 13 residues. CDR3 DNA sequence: TGCAGCGTTGTTGGGGACAGGGTTTACGAGCAGTACTTC. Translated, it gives CSVVGDRVYEQYF.

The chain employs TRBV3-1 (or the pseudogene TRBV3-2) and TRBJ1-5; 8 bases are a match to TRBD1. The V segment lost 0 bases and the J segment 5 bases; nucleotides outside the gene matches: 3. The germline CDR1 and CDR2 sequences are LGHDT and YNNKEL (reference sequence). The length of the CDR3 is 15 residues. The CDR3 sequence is CASSQEGQGYQPQHF. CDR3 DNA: TGTGCCAGCAGCCAAGAAGGACAGGGTTATCAGCCCCAGCATTTT.

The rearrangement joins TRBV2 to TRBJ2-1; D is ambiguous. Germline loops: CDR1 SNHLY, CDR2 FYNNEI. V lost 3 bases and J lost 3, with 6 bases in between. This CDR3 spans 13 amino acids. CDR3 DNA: TGTGCCAGCAGTGAGAACAGCTACAATGAGCAGTTCTTC. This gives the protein CASSENSYNEQFF. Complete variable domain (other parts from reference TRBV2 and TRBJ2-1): EPEVTQTPSHQVTQMGQEVILRCVPISNHLYFYWYRQILGQKVEFLVSFYNNEISEKSEIFDDQFSVERPDGSNFTLKIRSTKLEDSAMYFCASSENSYNEQFFGPGTRLTVL.